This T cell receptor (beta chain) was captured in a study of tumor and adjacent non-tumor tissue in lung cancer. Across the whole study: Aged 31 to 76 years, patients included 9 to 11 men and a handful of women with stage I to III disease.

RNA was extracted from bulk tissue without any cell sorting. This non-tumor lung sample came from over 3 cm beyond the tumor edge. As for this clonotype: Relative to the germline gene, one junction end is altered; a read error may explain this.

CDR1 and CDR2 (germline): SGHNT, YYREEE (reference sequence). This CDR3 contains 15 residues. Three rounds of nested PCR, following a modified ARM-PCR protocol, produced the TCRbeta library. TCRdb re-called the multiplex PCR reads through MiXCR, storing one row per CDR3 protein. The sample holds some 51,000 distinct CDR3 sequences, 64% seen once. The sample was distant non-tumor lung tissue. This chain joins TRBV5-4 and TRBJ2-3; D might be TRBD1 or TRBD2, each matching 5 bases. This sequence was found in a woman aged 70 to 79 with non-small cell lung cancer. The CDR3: CANSGRGRSTDMLYF. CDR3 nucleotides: TGTGCCAACAGCGGACGGGGCAGGAGCACAGATATGCTGTATTTT.